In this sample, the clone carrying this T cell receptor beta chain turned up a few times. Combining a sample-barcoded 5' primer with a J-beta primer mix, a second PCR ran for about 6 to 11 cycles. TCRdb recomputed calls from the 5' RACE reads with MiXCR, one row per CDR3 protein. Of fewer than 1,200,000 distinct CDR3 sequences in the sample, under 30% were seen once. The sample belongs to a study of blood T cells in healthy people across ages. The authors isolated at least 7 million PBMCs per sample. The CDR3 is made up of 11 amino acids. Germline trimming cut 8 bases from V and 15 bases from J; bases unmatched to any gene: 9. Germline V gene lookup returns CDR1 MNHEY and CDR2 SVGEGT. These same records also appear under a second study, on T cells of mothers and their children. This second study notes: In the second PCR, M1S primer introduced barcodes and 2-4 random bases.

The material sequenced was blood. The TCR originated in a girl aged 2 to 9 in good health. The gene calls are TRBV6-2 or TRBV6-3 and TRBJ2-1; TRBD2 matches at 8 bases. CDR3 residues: CASAELAVWFF. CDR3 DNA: TGTGCCAGCGCCGAACTAGCGGTTTGGTTCTTC.